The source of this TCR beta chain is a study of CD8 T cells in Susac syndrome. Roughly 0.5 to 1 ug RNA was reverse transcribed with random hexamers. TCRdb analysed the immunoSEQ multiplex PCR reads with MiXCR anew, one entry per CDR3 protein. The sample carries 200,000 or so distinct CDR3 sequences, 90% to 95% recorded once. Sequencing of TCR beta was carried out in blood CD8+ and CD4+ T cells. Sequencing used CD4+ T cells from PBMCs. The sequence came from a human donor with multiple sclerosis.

The CDR3 nucleotides read TGTGCCAGCAGCTTGTGGTATGGCTACACCTTC. Protein product: CASSLWYGYTF. The rearrangement links TRBV5-6 to TRBJ1-2; D unresolved. Germline V CDR1 and CDR2: SGHDT, YYEEEE. V dropped 1 base and J dropped 5 bases, with 3 bases sitting between them. The CDR3 totals 11 residues.